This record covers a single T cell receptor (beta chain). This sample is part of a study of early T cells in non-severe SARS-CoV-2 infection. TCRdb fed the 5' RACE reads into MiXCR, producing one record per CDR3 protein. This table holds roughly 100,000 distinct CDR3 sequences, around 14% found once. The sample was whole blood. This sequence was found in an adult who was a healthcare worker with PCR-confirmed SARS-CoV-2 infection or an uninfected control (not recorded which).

The CDR3: CASSQADHLNTEAFF. As DNA, the CDR3 is TGCGCCAGCAGCCAGGCGGACCACCTGAACACTGAAGCTTTCTTT. The chain carries TRBV4-1 and TRBJ1-1; no clear D gene. Germline V gives CDR1 MGHRA, CDR2 YSYEKL. The CDR3 is 15 residues long. V was shortened by 3 bases and J by 0 bases, with 11 bases between the two germline ends.